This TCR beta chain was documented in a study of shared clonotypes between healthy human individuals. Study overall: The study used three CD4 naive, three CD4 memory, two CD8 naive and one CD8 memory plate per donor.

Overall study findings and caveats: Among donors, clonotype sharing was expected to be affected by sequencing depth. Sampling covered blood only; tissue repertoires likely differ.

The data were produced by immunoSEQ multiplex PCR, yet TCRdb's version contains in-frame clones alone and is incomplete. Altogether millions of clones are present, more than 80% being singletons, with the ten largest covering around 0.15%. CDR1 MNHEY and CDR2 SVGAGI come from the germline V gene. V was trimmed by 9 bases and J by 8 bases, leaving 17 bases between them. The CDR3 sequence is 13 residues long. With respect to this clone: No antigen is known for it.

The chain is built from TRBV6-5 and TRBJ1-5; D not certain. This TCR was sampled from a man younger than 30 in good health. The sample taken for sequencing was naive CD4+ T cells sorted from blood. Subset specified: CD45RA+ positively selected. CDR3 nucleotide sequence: TGTGCCAGTCGTCGTAAGGGTTCGGAGCCCCAGCATTTT. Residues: CASRRKGSEPQHF.